These 7 T cell receptor beta chains came from one sample sequenced in a study of Graves' ophthalmopathy and Graves' hyperthyroidism. Amplification from RNA transcripts yielded the TCR beta CDR3 regions. RT-PCR was first run with HTBI primers, then multiplex PCR in a second round. One entry per CDR3 protein results from TCRdb running MiXCR on the multiplex PCR reads. The data contain hundreds of thousands of distinct CDR3 sequences, over 20% of them singletons. Sequencing was performed on peripheral blood. All receptors come from a woman aged 18-29 years with stable Graves' hyperthyroidism.

In this sample, this clonotype turned up many times. The genes are TRBV12-3 or TRBV12-4 and TRBJ1-1; maybe TRBD1 (6 bases). V lost 5 bases to trimming and J lost 7 bases, with 14 bases between them. This CDR3 spans 13 amino acids. The CDR3 reads CASSTDRTHEAFF. CDR3 sequence (DNA): TGTGCCAGCAGTACAGACAGGACTCATGAAGCTTTCTTT.

Many counts were recorded for this clonotype. The chain combines TRBV12-3 or TRBV12-4 with TRBJ1-2; D remains ambiguous. The CDR3 consists of 12 residues. V shed 5 bases and J shed 5 bases, with 9 bases lying between them. DNA for the CDR3: TGTGCCAGCAGTCCTACAGTGTATGGCTACACCTTC. Translation gives CASSPTVYGYTF.

This clonotype has at least ten counts. The V gene is TRBV12-3 or TRBV12-4, the J gene TRBJ2-5, with D perhaps TRBD2 (6 bases). With 2 bases removed from V and 4 bases from J, the gap between germline ends came to 20 bases. The CDR3 is made up of 17 amino acids. The CDR3 protein is CASSLFPGELAGETQYF. Here the CDR3 DNA reads TGTGCCAGCAGTTTATTCCCGGGGGAGCTTGCAGGAGAGACCCAGTACTTC.

At least ten counts were recorded for this clonotype. This sequence joins TRBV19 and TRBJ1-2; 8 nucleotides match TRBD1. Germline trimming cut 7 bases from V and 4 bases from J; bases unmatched to any gene: 14. The germline V gene encodes CDR1 LNHDA and CDR2 SQIVND (reference sequence). This CDR3 is 16 amino acids long. CDR3 DNA: TGTGCCAGTACCCACGCCGGACAGGGAGAAATCTATGGCTACACCTTC. Protein product: CASTHAGQGEIYGYTF.

This clonotype was recorded many times. The CDR3, as DNA: TGCGCCAGCAGTTTTCGGACAGCGAACACTGAAGCTTTCTTT. It yields the protein CASSFRTANTEAFF. The chain couples TRBV5-1 to TRBJ1-1, with D possibly being TRBD1 (6 bases). This CDR3 region has 14 residues. Trimming pared 5 bases from V and 1 base from J, leaving 12 bases between. Germline V gene lookup returns CDR1 SGHRS and CDR2 YFSETQ.

The gene calls are TRBV18 and TRBJ1-1; TRBD1 aligns across 9 bases. V dropped 6 bases and J dropped 5; count of bases not matched to a gene: 4. Germline assignment: CDR1 KGHSH and CDR2 LQKENI. The CDR3 totals 13 residues. CDR3 region: CASSDRGETEAFF. The CDR3 DNA follows: TGTGCCAGCTCGGACAGGGGTGAAACTGAAGCTTTCTTT.

Turning to this clonotype: A single base separates this from a much larger clone, so it may be a read error. The chain has TRBV4-1 and TRBJ2-7; D perhaps matches TRBD2 (5 bases). Germline lookup yields CDR1 MGHRA and CDR2 YSYEKL. CDR3 size: 14 residues. Trimming stripped 1 base from V and 4 bases from J, with 11 bases between. CDR3 loop: CASSQGRCRYEQYF. CDR3 coding DNA: TGCGCCAGCAGCCAAGGGAGGTGTAGGTACGAGCAGTACTTC.